Below are 17 T cell receptor beta chains sequenced from a single sample in a study of T cell responses to AZD1222 COVID-19 vaccine. Here immunoSEQ multiplex PCR was the method, and the copy in TCRdb shows in-frame clones only, minus some. The sample lists around 130,000 clones, approximately 93% seen once, with around 5.4% in the top ten. Material: peripheral blood, obtained on day 0 of AZD1222 vaccination. These receptors originate from an adult in good health.

The chain combines TRBV29-1 with TRBJ2-7; a possible D gene is TRBD2 (5 bases). The CDR3 has 13 amino acids. The germline V and J ends were trimmed by 5 bases and 5 bases, with 16 bases remaining between them. CDR1 and CDR2 (germline): SQVTM, ANQGSEA. The DNA for the CDR3 is TGCAGCGTTTCCACCCCAATCGGGAACGAGCAGTACTTC. Its protein is CSVSTPIGNEQYF.

Notes on this clone: Sequence at one end of the junction differs from germline and may be a read error. CDR3 coding DNA: TGCAGCGTGACACGGGGGAACGCTGAAGCTTTCTTT. Protein: CSVTRGNAEAFF. The rearrangement joins TRBV29-1 to TRBJ1-1; D might be TRBD1 (5 bases). CDR3 length: 12 residues. The germline gives CDR1 SQVTM, CDR2 ANQGSEA.

The chain carries TRBV7-2 and TRBJ1-4, with no clear D. Germline V CDR1 and CDR2: SGHTA, FQGNSA. Trimming left V 5 bases short and J 11 bases short, with 15 bases between. The CDR3 loop spans 13 amino acids. CDR3 protein: CASSEYGFGKLFF. The CDR3 DNA follows: TGTGCCAGCAGCGAATACGGGTTTGGGAAACTGTTTTTT.

V is TRBV4-1 and J is TRBJ1-5, with 9 bases lining up with TRBD1. Germline V gene data show CDR1 as MGHRA and CDR2 as YSYEKL. The junction had 9 bases not matched to a gene; V was cut back by 0 bases and J by 0 bases. CDR3 size: 19 residues. The DNA of the CDR3 is TGCGCCAGCAGCCAAGATTGGGGACAGGGAGTTGGTAGCAATCAGCCCCAGCATTTT. Translated, it gives CASSQDWGQGVGSNQPQHF.

This rearrangement joins TRBV30 to TRBJ1-1; tentatively, D is TRBD1 (5 bases). Germline CDR1 GTSNPN, CDR2 SVGIG (reference sequence). Trimming left V 1 base short and J 5 bases short, with 11 bases between. The CDR3 has 13 amino acids. CDR3 sequence: CAWSGGRDTEAFF. The CDR3 region has the DNA TGTGCCTGGAGTGGGGGCAGGGATACTGAAGCTTTCTTT.

This clone was detected only a few times. The chain has TRBV10-3 and TRBJ2-7; 7 nucleotides align to TRBD1. Germline V CDR1 and CDR2: ENHRY, SYGVKD. This CDR3 has 18 residues. V lost 4 bases and J lost 2; bases outside the gene matches: 17. The CDR3 nucleotides read TGTGCCATCAGTGGGCAGGCTACAACGGGACAGAACGCCTACGAGCAGTACTTC. Translation: CAISGQATTGQNAYEQYF.

The rearrangement joins TRBV13 to TRBJ2-2, with D perhaps being TRBD1 or TRBD2 (6 bases each). V lost 5 bases to trimming and J lost 6 bases, with 13 bases between them. CDR1 is PRHDT and CDR2 is FYEKMQ in the germline V gene (reference sequence). The CDR3 runs 14 residues. In nucleotides, the CDR3 is TGTGCCAGCAGCCCAGAGGGGGGTTCCGGGGAGCTGTTTTTT. It codes for CASSPEGGSGELFF.

This clone was picked up one time. CDR3 DNA: TGTGCCAGCAGCTTAGAGGCTGGGTTACTCTCGACACCTGGCTACACCTTC. Its translation is CASSLEAGLLSTPGYTF. The gene calls are TRBV7-2 and TRBJ1-2, with D unresolved. V lost 1 base to trimming and J lost 7 bases, with 22 bases between them. This CDR3 has 17 residues. The V gene's germline CDR1 is SGHTA and CDR2 FQGNSA.

CDR3 sequence reads: CASTSLEIGSPLHF. DNA of the CDR3: TGTGCCAGCACCTCCCTAGAGATCGGATCACCCCTCCACTTT. This rearrangement joins TRBV28 to TRBJ1-6, with D uncertain. Germline-derived CDR1 and CDR2 are MDHEN and SYDVKM. Trimming took off 7 bases at V and 10 bases at J, with 17 bases between the two ends. The CDR3 runs 14 residues.

The rearrangement uses TRBV5-4 and TRBJ2-7; 10 bases are shared with TRBD1. The CDR3 has 17 residues. V trimming: 7 bases; J trimming: 5 bases; junction bases outside the gene matches: 18. The germline V gene has CDR1 SGHNT and CDR2 YYREEE (reference sequence). For the CDR3, the DNA is TGTGCCAGCCGGACAGGGGGTGCCCTGGGGAACGAGGACGAGCAGTACTTC. Amino acids: CASRTGGALGNEDEQYF.

The chain couples TRBV14 to TRBJ1-3; no clear D gene. Trimming cost V 4 bases and J 4 bases, with 5 bases left between them. CDR1 is SGHDN, CDR2 FVKESK, per germline. The CDR3 sequence is 12 residues long. CDR3 in DNA: TGTGCCAGCAGCCTATTAGGAAACACCATATATTTT. It encodes CASSLLGNTIYF. The variable domain in full, with the rest retrieved from reference TRBV14 and TRBJ1-3, is EAGVTQFPSHSVIEKGQTVTLRCDPISGHDNLYWYRRVMGKEIKFLLHFVKESKQDESGMPNNRFLAERTGGTYSTLKVQPAELEDSGVYFCASSLLGNTIYFGEGSWLTVV.

V is TRBV6-5 and J is TRBJ1-4; D is undetermined. The CDR3 runs 15 residues. Deletions cut 2 bases from V and 4 bases from J, with 11 bases between. Germline CDR1 reads MNHEY; CDR2 reads SVGAGI. Here the CDR3 DNA reads TGTGCCAGCAGTTACGGAGGCGGCCGTAATGAAAAACTGTTTTTT. Its protein is CASSYGGGRNEKLFF.

This clone occurred once. The V gene is TRBV5-1, the J gene TRBJ2-7, with 10 positions matching TRBD1. Trimming removed 4 bases from V and 4 bases from J; junction bases left unmatched: 5. CDR3 length equals 14 residues. The germline V gene encodes CDR1 SGHRS and CDR2 YFSETQ. CDR3 loop: CASSTGQGVYEQYF. The CDR3 region has the DNA TGCGCCAGCAGCACCGGACAGGGGGTGTACGAGCAGTACTTC. The full variable domain, completed using reference TRBV5-1 and TRBJ2-7, is KAGVTQTPRYLIKTRGQQVTLSCSPISGHRSVSWYQQTPGQGLQFLFEYFSETQRNKGNFPGRFSGRQFSNSRSEMNVSTLELGDSALYLCASSTGQGVYEQYFGPGTRLTVT.

The rearrangement joins TRBV6-2 or TRBV6-3 to TRBJ2-5; D perhaps matches TRBD2 (5 bases). The CDR3 consists of 14 residues. Germline CDR1 is MNHEY and CDR2 is SVGEGT. Between the trimmed V and J ends, which lost 5 bases and 5 bases, there was a span of 15 bases. CDR3 region: CASSLLLERETQYF. CDR3 in DNA: TGTGCCAGCAGTCTACTACTAGAGAGGGAGACCCAGTACTTC.

The gene calls are TRBV27 and TRBJ2-7, with TRBD2 matching over 8 bases. The CDR3 covers 17 residues. Germline loops: CDR1 MNHEY, CDR2 SMNVEV (reference sequence). The J segment lost 6 bases and the V segment lost 5 bases, leaving 18 bases of the junction unmatched. CDR3 DNA: TGTGCCAGCAGTCTCGGGACTAGTGTGTCTCCCACTAGCGAGCAGTACTTC. This sequence encodes CASSLGTSVSPTSEQYF.

This clone was observed a handful of times. V and J are TRBV5-4 and TRBJ2-7; D ambiguous. This CDR3 contains 13 residues. V gave up 0 bases and J gave up 3 bases, with 7 bases separating them. Germline CDR1 is SGHNT and CDR2 is YYREEE (reference sequence). CDR3 in amino acids: CASSLGLGYEQYF. The CDR3 bases are TGTGCCAGCAGCTTGGGTTTGGGCTACGAGCAGTACTTC.

The chain uses TRBV20-1 and TRBJ2-7; D remains unclear. Germline V gene data show CDR1 as DFQATT and CDR2 as SNEGSKA (reference sequence). V lost 1 base, J lost 6 bases, and 7 bases lay in between. This CDR3 has 11 residues. The CDR3 sequence: CSARGAGEQYF. In nucleotides, the CDR3 is TGCAGTGCTAGAGGAGCTGGCGAGCAGTACTTC.